Reported below is one TCR beta chain. Its antigen is unidentified. This sample was included in a study of PD-L1 blockade in urothelial cancer. Study summary: About 85% of the roughly 30 patients were males with bladder-origin urothelial cancer. The researchers analyzed blood 3 weeks (second dose) and 6 weeks after treatment start.

Clones were sequenced by immunoSEQ multiplex PCR, and TCRdb holds only the in-frame ones, with some missing. The sample carries approximately 18,000 clones, over 75% recorded once. The time point here: pretreatment peripheral blood. Each patient's cancer was a locally advanced or metastatic urothelial carcinoma. Deletions cut 4 bases from V and 4 bases from J, with 17 bases between. The CDR3 has 16 residues. The germline CDR1 and CDR2 sequences are LGHNA and YNFKEQ. General observations from the study: Pretreatment blood TCR clonality under the median forecast improved survival.

The V gene is TRBV4-2, the J gene TRBJ2-1; D perhaps matches TRBD2 (6 bases). This specimen was PBMCs, taken around atezolizumab (anti-PD-L1) treatment. This clonotype was sampled from a man aged 65-85 years with urothelial cancer. CDR3 region: CASSPGVTRGYNEQFF. CDR3 DNA: TGTGCCAGCAGCCCGGGGGTGACTAGGGGATACAATGAGCAGTTCTTC.